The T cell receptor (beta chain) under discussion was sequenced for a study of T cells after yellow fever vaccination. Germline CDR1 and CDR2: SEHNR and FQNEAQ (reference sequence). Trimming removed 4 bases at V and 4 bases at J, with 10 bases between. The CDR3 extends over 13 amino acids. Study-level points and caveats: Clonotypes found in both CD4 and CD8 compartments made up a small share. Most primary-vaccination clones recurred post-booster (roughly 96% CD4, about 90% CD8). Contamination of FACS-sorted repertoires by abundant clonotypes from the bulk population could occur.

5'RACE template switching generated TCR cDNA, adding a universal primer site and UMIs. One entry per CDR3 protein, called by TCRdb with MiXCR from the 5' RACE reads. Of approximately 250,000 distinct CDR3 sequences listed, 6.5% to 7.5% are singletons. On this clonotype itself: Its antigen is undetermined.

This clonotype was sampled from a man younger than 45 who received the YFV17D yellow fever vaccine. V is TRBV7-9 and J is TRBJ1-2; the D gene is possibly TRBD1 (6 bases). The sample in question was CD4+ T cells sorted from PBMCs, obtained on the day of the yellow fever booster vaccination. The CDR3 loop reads CASSSQGFYGYTF. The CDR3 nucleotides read TGTGCCAGCAGCTCACAGGGCTTCTATGGCTACACCTTC. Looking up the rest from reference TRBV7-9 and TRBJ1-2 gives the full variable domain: DTGVSQNPRHKITKRGQNVTFRCDPISEHNRLYWYRQTLGQGPEFLTYFQNEAQLEKSRLLSDRFSAERPKGSFSTLEIQRTEQGDSAMYLCASSSQGFYGYTFGSGTRLTVV.